This TCR beta chain was recovered during a study of blood T cells in healthy people across ages. About the study: The capture of about one barcoded beta molecule per two T cells was achieved by template switching.

Worth noting for this clonotype: No antigen is known for it.

Through a sample-barcoded 5' primer and a J-beta primer mix, a second PCR was run for about 6 to 11 cycles. MiXCR, run by TCRdb on the 5' RACE reads, gives a single entry per CDR3 protein. The table lists around 1,900,000 distinct CDR3 sequences, around 40% of them singletons, with roughly 23% in the top ten. The CDR3 spans 14 residues. V was shortened by 5 bases and J by 9 bases, with 17 bases between the two germline ends. The germline CDR1 and CDR2 sequences are SGHTA and FQGNSA. Findings and limits, study-wide: Naive T cell percentage strongly correlated with TCR beta diversity. Fewer expanded clones and more diversity marked long-lived versus aged donors.

Material for sequencing was blood. The chain links TRBV7-2 to TRBJ2-4, with D perhaps matching TRBD1 (7 bases). The TCR sequence derives from a human donor in good health. CDR3 protein: CASSTSGGTGIQYF. The CDR3 DNA reads TGTGCCAGCAGCACTTCAGGGGGGACGGGCATTCAGTACTTC.